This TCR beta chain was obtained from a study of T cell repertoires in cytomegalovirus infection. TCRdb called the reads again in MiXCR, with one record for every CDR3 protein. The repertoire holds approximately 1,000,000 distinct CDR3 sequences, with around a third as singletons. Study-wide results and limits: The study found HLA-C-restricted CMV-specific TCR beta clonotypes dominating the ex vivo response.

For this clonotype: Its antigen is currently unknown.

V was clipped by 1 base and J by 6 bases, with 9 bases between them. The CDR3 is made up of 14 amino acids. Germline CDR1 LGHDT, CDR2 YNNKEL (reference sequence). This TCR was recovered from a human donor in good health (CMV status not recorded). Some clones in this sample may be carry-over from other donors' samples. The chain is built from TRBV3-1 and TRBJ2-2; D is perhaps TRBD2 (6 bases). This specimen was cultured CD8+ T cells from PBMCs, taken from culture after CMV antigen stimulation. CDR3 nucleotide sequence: TGTGCCAGCAGCCAAGTCCCGGGGGCCGGGGAGCTGTTTTTT. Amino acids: CASSQVPGAGELFF.